The 19 T cell receptor beta chains in this list originate from one sample, sequenced in a study of cytomegalovirus exposure and HLA in healthy donors. A multiplex PCR was run with 60 Vbeta primers and 13 Jbeta primers. Method: immunoSEQ multiplex PCR; TCRdb's copy keeps in-frame clones and lacks some. The repertoire holds about 120,000 clones, with roughly three fifths as singletons. Sequencing was done on a sample of PBMCs. These receptors were collected from a woman between 40 and 55 years old in good health and CMV-seropositive.

The chain recombines TRBV27 with TRBJ2-7; D gene uncertain. This CDR3 has 16 residues. Germline CDR1 reads MNHEY; CDR2 reads SMNVEV (reference sequence). V dropped 3 bases and J dropped 2 bases, with 17 bases sitting between them. The CDR3 loop reads CASSLRPREPPYEQYF. The CDR3 region has the DNA TGTGCCAGCAGTTTGAGGCCGCGCGAGCCCCCCTACGAGCAGTACTTC.

CDR3 residues: CSAAARVGTFF. The CDR3 region has the DNA TGCAGTGCTGCAGCCAGGGTTGGGACTTTCTTT. V usage is TRBV20-1 and J usage is TRBJ1-1; the D gene is possibly TRBD1 (5 bases). Trimming pared 5 bases from V and 12 bases from J, leaving 16 bases between. Germline-derived CDR1 and CDR2 are DFQATT and SNEGSKA (reference sequence). This CDR3 has 11 amino acids.

The chain carries TRBV28 and TRBJ2-2; 7 nucleotides match TRBD1. The junction had 1 base not matched to a gene; V was cut back by 3 bases and J by 3 bases. Germline CDR1 is MDHEN and CDR2 is SYDVKM. This CDR3 is built from 14 residues. The CDR3 protein is CASSLGQYTGELFF. For the CDR3, the DNA is TGTGCCAGCAGTTTGGGACAGTACACCGGGGAGCTGTTTTTT.

This clone appeared a single time. This sequence joins TRBV28 and TRBJ2-7, with 11 positions matching TRBD2. In germline, CDR1 is MDHEN, CDR2 SYDVKM. The CDR3 loop spans 15 amino acids. The junction had 6 bases not matched to a gene; V was cut back by 6 bases and J by 2 bases. The CDR3 DNA is TGTGCCAGCAGCCTGACTAGCGGGATTCCCTACGAGCAGTACTTC. It codes for CASSLTSGIPYEQYF.

This clone was detected a few times. The V gene is TRBV19, the J gene TRBJ2-1; TRBD1 might be the D (5 bases). CDR3 length: 14 residues. CDR1 is LNHDA, CDR2 SQIVND, per germline (reference sequence). The V end was cut by 7 bases, the J end by 5 bases, with 15 bases between. The CDR3 loop is CASKGLKGNNEQFF. Written as DNA, the CDR3 is TGTGCCAGTAAGGGGCTTAAGGGGAACAATGAGCAGTTCTTC.

V gene TRBV6-5 combines with J gene TRBJ2-5, with TRBD1 identical over 10 bases. Germline V lookup: CDR1 MNHEY, CDR2 SVGAGI. Germline trimming cut 5 bases from V and 11 bases from J; bases unmatched to any gene: 5. The CDR3 runs 12 residues. The chain's CDR3 is CASSAGTGVQYF. The CDR3 DNA sequence: TGTGCCAGCAGTGCCGGGACAGGGGTTCAGTACTTC.

The V and J genes are TRBV2 and TRBJ2-2; possibly TRBD1 for D (5 bases). V dropped 4 bases and J dropped 2 bases, with 8 bases sitting between them. CDR1 and CDR2 (germline): SNHLY, FYNNEI. This CDR3 is built from 14 residues. CDR3: CASSAQGNTGELFF. The CDR3 nucleotides are TGTGCCAGCAGTGCCCAGGGCAACACCGGGGAGCTGTTTTTT. Variable domain in full (rest from reference TRBV2 and TRBJ2-2): EPEVTQTPSHQVTQMGQEVILRCVPISNHLYFYWYRQILGQKVEFLVSFYNNEISEKSEIFDDQFSVERPDGSNFTLKIRSTKLEDSAMYFCASSAQGNTGELFFGEGSRLTVL.

This chain links TRBV2 with TRBJ1-2; possible D gene TRBD1, 5 bases. CDR3 length: 11 amino acids. In germline, CDR1 is SNHLY, CDR2 FYNNEI. The V end lost 6 bases, the J end lost 3 bases, and 5 bases lay between the germline ends. CDR3 sequence: CASSRDYGYTF. DNA for the CDR3: TGTGCCAGCAGCAGGGACTATGGCTACACCTTC.

In its sample, this clone was seen a few times. The V call is TRBV7-9, the J call TRBJ2-3, with D maybe TRBD1 (6 bases). Germline assignment: CDR1 SEHNR and CDR2 FQNEAQ (reference sequence). The CDR3 is 17 residues long. V gave up 5 bases and J gave up 1 base, with 19 bases separating them. CDR3 DNA sequence: TGTGCCAGCAGCCCCCCCCGAAGAACAGGGCGCACAGATACGCAGTATTTT. Protein: CASSPPRRTGRTDTQYF.

CDR3 protein: CATSRVTRVGQETQYF. DNA for the CDR3: TGTGCCACCAGCAGAGTTACTAGAGTCGGCCAAGAGACCCAGTACTTC. The genes are TRBV15 and TRBJ2-5; tentative D call: TRBD2 (5 bases). Germline CDR1 and CDR2: LNHNV and YYDKDF (reference sequence). The CDR3 spans 16 residues. Between the trimmed V and J ends, which lost 1 base and 1 base, there was a span of 13 bases.

Only a few counts were recorded for this clone. The V call is TRBV25-1, the J call TRBJ1-1, with D tentatively TRBD1 (6 bases). Trimming took 7 bases from V and 0 from J, leaving 12 bases between them. The CDR3 covers 14 residues. The germline V gene encodes CDR1 MGHDK and CDR2 SYGVNS. The CDR3 DNA is TGTGCCAGCATGACAGGTGACATGAACACTGAAGCTTTCTTT. Amino acid sequence: CASMTGDMNTEAFF.

This clone occurred a few times. The rearrangement joins TRBV6-5 to TRBJ1-3, with TRBD1 identical over 7 bases. This CDR3 contains 15 residues. Germline values: CDR1 MNHEY, CDR2 SVGAGI. The V gene end was trimmed by 0 bases and the J gene end by 7 bases; junction bases not matched to a gene: 6. The CDR3 region is CASSYSTPGGNTIYF. The CDR3 DNA follows: TGTGCCAGCAGTTACTCGACCCCAGGGGGGAACACCATATATTTT.

A few counts support this clone. The CDR3 DNA follows: TGTGCCAGTAACGAACAGGGGCTGAGGGGGCCCCAGTACTTC. Residues: CASNEQGLRGPQYF. The chain links TRBV19 to TRBJ2-5; 7 nucleotides line up with TRBD1. This CDR3 region has 14 residues. Germline CDR1 LNHDA, CDR2 SQIVND (reference sequence). With V trimmed by 7 bases and J by 9 bases, 14 bases remained unmatched.

The chain is built from TRBV9 and TRBJ1-5; D remains unclear. The CDR3 spans 15 residues. Germline V CDR1 and CDR2: SGDLS, YYNGEE. Trimming shortened V by 0 bases and J by 1 base, and 8 bases separated the two germline ends. CDR3 in DNA: TGTGCCAGCAGCGTAGCGTGGGAGAGCAATCAGCCCCAGCATTTT. It translates to CASSVAWESNQPQHF. Looking up the rest from reference TRBV9 and TRBJ1-5 gives the full variable domain: DSGVTQTPKHLITATGQRVTLRCSPRSGDLSVYWYQQSLDQGLQFLIQYYNGEERAKGNILERFSAQQFPDLHSELNLSSLELGDSALYFCASSVAWESNQPQHFGDGTRLSIL.

This clone was seen a few times. This rearrangement joins TRBV9 to TRBJ1-6; weak D call: TRBD1 (5 bases). V gave up 5 bases and J gave up 8 bases, with 11 bases separating them. The CDR3 covers 13 residues. The germline V gene encodes CDR1 SGDLS and CDR2 YYNGEE. For the CDR3, the DNA is TGTGCCAGCAGTTGGGGCGGGGATTCACCCCTCCACTTT. Its protein is CASSWGGDSPLHF. Full variable domain (outside the CDR3, taken from reference TRBV9 and TRBJ1-6): DSGVTQTPKHLITATGQRVTLRCSPRSGDLSVYWYQQSLDQGLQFLIQYYNGEERAKGNILERFSAQQFPDLHSELNLSSLELGDSALYFCASSWGGDSPLHFGNGTRLTVT.

The chain couples TRBV10-1 to TRBJ2-1; 10 bases agree with TRBD2. Germline CDR1 and CDR2: WNHNN and SYGVQD (reference sequence). Losses at the gene ends were 7 bases for V and 8 bases for J; bases not matched to a gene: 5. The CDR3 is 13 amino acids. CDR3 bases: TGCGCCAGCACGGAGCGGGAGGGCCATGAGCAGTTCTTC. Its translation is CASTEREGHEQFF.

The chain uses TRBV7-2 and TRBJ1-2, with 9 nucleotides matching TRBD1. Per the germline V gene, CDR1 is SGHTA and CDR2 is FQGNSA. The CDR3 runs 16 residues. After removal of 2 bases from V and 2 bases from J, the junction contained 6 bases not matched to a gene. In nucleotides, the CDR3 is TGTGCCAGCAGCTTACACCCCGACAGGGGGAACTATGGCTACACCTTC. Residues: CASSLHPDRGNYGYTF.

The chain combines TRBV2 with TRBJ2-1; 8 bases are a match to TRBD1. The CDR3 length is 14 residues. CDR1 is SNHLY, CDR2 FYNNEI, per germline. V gave up 5 bases and J gave up 5 bases; unmatched junction bases: 5. The DNA of the CDR3 is TGTGCCAGCAGTTCAGAGACAGGGGACAATGAGCAGTTCTTC. This codes for CASSSETGDNEQFF. The complete variable domain, with remaining parts taken from reference TRBV2 and TRBJ2-1, reads EPEVTQTPSHQVTQMGQEVILRCVPISNHLYFYWYRQILGQKVEFLVSFYNNEISEKSEIFDDQFSVERPDGSNFTLKIRSTKLEDSAMYFCASSSETGDNEQFFGPGTRLTVL.

V is TRBV6-5 and J is TRBJ2-7; D is unresolved. Germline V gene data show CDR1 as MNHEY and CDR2 as SVGAGI. V dropped 0 bases and J dropped 2 bases, with 14 bases sitting between them. CDR3 size: 16 residues. The CDR3, as DNA: TGTGCCAGCAGTTACTCCCACGGATCGGCGGCCTACGAGCAGTACTTC. Protein product: CASSYSHGSAAYEQYF.